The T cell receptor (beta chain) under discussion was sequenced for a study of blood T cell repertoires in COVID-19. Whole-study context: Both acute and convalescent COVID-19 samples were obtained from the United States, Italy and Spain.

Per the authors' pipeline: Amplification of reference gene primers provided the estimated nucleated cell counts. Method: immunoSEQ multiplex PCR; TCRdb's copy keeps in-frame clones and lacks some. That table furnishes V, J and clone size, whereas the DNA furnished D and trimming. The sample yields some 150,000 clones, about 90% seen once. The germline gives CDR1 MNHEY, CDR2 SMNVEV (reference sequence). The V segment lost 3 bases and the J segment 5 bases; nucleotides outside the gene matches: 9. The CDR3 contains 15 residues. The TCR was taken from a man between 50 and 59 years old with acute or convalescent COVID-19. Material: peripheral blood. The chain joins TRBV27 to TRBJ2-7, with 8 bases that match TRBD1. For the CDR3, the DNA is TGTGCCAGCAGTTTGCGGACAGGGAATTCAAACGAGCAGTACTTC. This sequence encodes CASSLRTGNSNEQYF.